This TCR beta chain was obtained from a study of blood T cells in healthy people across ages. Comment on this clonotype: Antigen specificity is unknown.

Combining a sample-barcoded 5' primer with a J-beta primer mix, a second PCR ran for roughly 6 to 11 cycles. Each cDNA molecule was tagged by a template-switch adaptor that had 12 random nucleotides. TCRdb re-called the 5' RACE reads through MiXCR, storing one row per CDR3 protein. The sample includes approximately 800,000 distinct CDR3 sequences, approximately 25% of them seen just once. Study-level results: Long-lived donors exceeded aged donors in naive CD4+ cells and diversity.

The CDR3 is 14 amino acids. V lost 3 bases and J lost 3; bases outside the gene matches: 3. Germline V gene lookup returns CDR1 WNHNN and CDR2 SYGVQD (reference sequence). These data were likewise used in another study, on T cells of mothers and their children. That work adds: The donors comprised several children and their three healthy Caucasian mothers.

The sequence came from a boy aged 5-17 years in good health. The sample consisted of blood. V is TRBV10-1 and J is TRBJ2-5; 8 bases line up with TRBD2. CDR3 in DNA: TGCGCCAGCAGTGACGGTAGCGGGAAAGAGACCCAGTACTTC. The encoded protein is CASSDGSGKETQYF.